Below, 29 T cell receptor beta chains from the same sample are listed, as sequenced in a study of blood T cell repertoires in COVID-19. The method was immunoSEQ multiplex PCR; TCRdb's version includes in-frame clones alone and lacks a portion of them. The sample carries some 260,000 clones, 70% to 90% recorded once. Sequencing was done on a sample of peripheral blood. Every receptor here comes from a man aged 18 to 29 with active or convalescent COVID-19.

The CDR3 DNA is TGCAGCGCTTACAGTCCCTACGAGCAGTACTTC. Encoded protein: CSAYSPYEQYF. This chain connects TRBV29-1 to TRBJ2-7; no definite D call. This CDR3 is built from 11 residues. Germline V gene data show CDR1 as SQVTM and CDR2 as ANQGSEA. Trimming stripped 7 bases from V and 2 bases from J, with 9 bases between.

The V call is TRBV7-9, the J call TRBJ2-7, with TRBD2 matching 7 bases. This CDR3 contains 17 residues. With V trimmed by 6 bases and J by 3 bases, 17 bases remained unmatched. Germline-derived CDR1 and CDR2 are SEHNR and FQNEAQ (reference sequence). CDR3 protein: CASRRKATSRTLYEQYF. The DNA of the CDR3 is TGTGCCAGCAGACGTAAAGCGACTAGCCGTACCCTCTACGAGCAGTACTTC.

The chain uses TRBV9 and TRBJ2-7; possibly TRBD2 for D (6 bases). The CDR3 has 15 residues. Looked up from germline, CDR1 is SGDLS and CDR2 is YYNGEE. V was shortened by 3 bases and J by 7 bases, with 20 bases between the two germline ends. Here the CDR3 reads CASSAGDGGSEEQYF. The CDR3 DNA follows: TGTGCCAGCAGCGCGGGAGATGGGGGGAGTGAAGAGCAGTACTTC. The full variable domain, its missing parts supplied by reference TRBV9 and TRBJ2-7, is DSGVTQTPKHLITATGQRVTLRCSPRSGDLSVYWYQQSLDQGLQFLIQYYNGEERAKGNILERFSAQQFPDLHSELNLSSLELGDSALYFCASSAGDGGSEEQYFGPGTRLTVT.

The chain couples TRBV5-8 to TRBJ2-3; possible D gene TRBD1, 6 bases. Per the germline V gene, CDR1 is SGHTS and CDR2 is YDEGEE. This CDR3 is built from 13 residues. V dropped 1 base and J dropped 4 bases, with 7 bases sitting between them. The CDR3 region is CASSLKGADTQYF. In DNA, the CDR3 is TGTGCCAGCAGCTTGAAGGGGGCAGATACGCAGTATTTT.

The V call is TRBV6-5, the J call TRBJ2-5, with D possibly matching TRBD2 (7 bases). With 6 bases removed from V and 5 bases from J, the gap between germline ends came to 16 bases. This CDR3 region has 14 residues. Per the germline V gene, CDR1 is MNHEY and CDR2 is SVGAGI. The CDR3 region is CASSRTRGWETQYF. CDR3 DNA sequence: TGTGCCAGCAGCCGGACTAGGGGGTGGGAGACCCAGTACTTC.

The genes are TRBV6-1 and TRBJ1-5, with D possibly matching TRBD1 (6 bases). The CDR3 sequence is 16 residues long. Germline V gene lookup returns CDR1 MNHNS and CDR2 SASEGT. V dropped 2 bases and J dropped 2 bases, with 13 bases sitting between them. The CDR3 sequence is CASSEQAGGGNQPQHF. The CDR3 region has the DNA TGTGCCAGCAGTGAACAGGCGGGGGGCGGCAATCAGCCCCAGCATTTT.

This clone was picked up a small number of times. The chain uses TRBV30 and TRBJ1-6; 12 bases map to TRBD1. This CDR3 has 17 residues. Germline V gene sequence: CDR1 GTSNPN, CDR2 SVGIG (reference sequence). Trimming removed 6 bases from V and 8 bases from J; junction bases left unmatched: 14. CDR3 loop: CACQPPGQGAIDSPLHF. The CDR3 nucleotides are TGTGCCTGCCAACCCCCGGGACAGGGGGCTATCGATTCACCCCTCCACTTT. Looking up the rest from reference TRBV30 and TRBJ1-6 gives the full variable domain: SQTIHQWPATLVQPVGSPLSLECTVEGTSNPNLYWYRQAAGRGLQLLFYSVGIGQISSEVPQNLSASRPQDRQFILSSKKLLLSDSGFYLCACQPPGQGAIDSPLHFGNGTRLTVT.

The V gene is TRBV5-4, the J gene TRBJ1-4; 9 positions match TRBD1. The V segment lost 4 bases and the J segment 6 bases; nucleotides outside the gene matches: 10. CDR1 SGHNT and CDR2 YYREEE come from the germline V gene (reference sequence). The CDR3 spans 16 residues. Here the CDR3 reads CASSPGGGQGDEKLFF. For the CDR3, the DNA is TGTGCCAGCAGCCCCGGGGGGGGACAGGGAGATGAAAAACTGTTTTTT.

The chain couples TRBV4-1 to TRBJ2-2; the D gene is possibly TRBD2 (5 bases). The length of the CDR3 is 14 residues. V was pared by 8 bases and J by 5 bases, with 15 bases between. Germline V gene data show CDR1 as MGHRA and CDR2 as YSYEKL. This chain's CDR3 is CASHMTGGTGELFF. The DNA of the CDR3 is TGCGCCAGCCATATGACGGGCGGGACCGGGGAGCTGTTTTTT.

The chain is built from TRBV10-2 and TRBJ1-4; no firm D call. Germline CDR1 is WSHSY and CDR2 is SAAADI. This CDR3 is built from 12 residues. V was shortened by 4 bases and J by 8 bases, with 8 bases between the two germline ends. The CDR3 DNA is TGCGCCAGCAGTGCTCAACGGGAAAAACTGTTTTTT. This sequence encodes CASSAQREKLFF.

This rearrangement joins TRBV3-1 (or the pseudogene TRBV3-2) to TRBJ2-2; 8 bases map to TRBD1. Germline lookup yields CDR1 LGHDT and CDR2 YNNKEL (reference sequence). There are 15 residues in the CDR3. J lost 5 bases, V lost 4 bases, and 6 bases had no gene match. CDR3 sequence (DNA): TGTGCCAGCAGCCCCGGACAGGGCAGAACCGGGGAGCTGTTTTTT. Translating it yields CASSPGQGRTGELFF.

The gene calls are TRBV19 and TRBJ2-5; tentatively, D is TRBD2 (6 bases). The CDR3 loop spans 13 amino acids. Looked up from germline, CDR1 is LNHDA and CDR2 is SQIVND (reference sequence). V lost 6 bases and J lost 4, with 12 bases in between. CDR3 nucleotide sequence: TGTGCCAGTAGCGGGAGACGGGGAGAGACCCAGTACTTC. Translation: CASSGRRGETQYF.

The chain links TRBV4-3 to TRBJ2-3; 9 nucleotides line up with TRBD2. This CDR3 spans 15 amino acids. V was pared by 0 bases and J by 4 bases, with 2 bases of the junction left unmatched. Germline V lookup: CDR1 LGHNA, CDR2 YSLEER. CDR3 bases: TGCGCCAGCAGCCAAGATCGCGGGGGGGCAGATACGCAGTATTTT. This codes for CASSQDRGGADTQYF.

In regard to this clone: The same CDR3 arises from other DNA sequences in this sample as well. This chain links TRBV18 with TRBJ2-7, with 7 positions matching TRBD1. Per germline, CDR1 KGHSH and CDR2 LQKENI. V shed 2 bases, J shed 3 bases, and the junction held 1 base outside the gene matches. This CDR3 contains 13 residues. DNA for the CDR3: TGTGCCAGCTCACCAAGGACAGGCTACGAGCAGTACTTC. Translating gives CASSPRTGYEQYF.

V and J are TRBV7-9 and TRBJ2-3; 10 nucleotides align to TRBD2. Germline V gene data show CDR1 as SEHNR and CDR2 as FQNEAQ (reference sequence). CDR3 length: 15 residues. V dropped 8 bases and J dropped 6; count of bases not matched to a gene: 11. The CDR3 DNA follows: TGTGCCAGCGGAATTAGCGGGGGGCCCCGGGATACGCAGTATTTT. It translates to CASGISGGPRDTQYF.

As to this clone: One end of the junction varies from germline; a read error may be responsible. V is TRBV5-1 and J is TRBJ1-1, with no clear D. The germline V gene has CDR1 SGHRS and CDR2 YFSETQ. This CDR3 contains 13 residues. CDR3 loop: CASSLSPVAEVFF. In DNA form, the CDR3 reads TGCGCCAGCAGCTTGTCCCCCGTGGCTGAAGTTTTCTTT.

The chain combines TRBV27 with TRBJ1-6; a possible D gene is TRBD1 (6 bases). V lost 2 bases and J lost 6, with 8 bases in between. Germline V gives CDR1 MNHEY, CDR2 SMNVEV (reference sequence). This CDR3 has 14 amino acids. The CDR3 here is CASSLSRGNSPLHF. The CDR3 DNA follows: TGTGCCAGCAGTTTAAGCAGGGGTAATTCACCCCTCCACTTT.

V and J are TRBV6-5 and TRBJ2-5; D gene ambiguous. From germline, CDR1 is MNHEY and CDR2 SVGAGI. This CDR3 has 15 amino acids. V was clipped by 3 bases and J by 5 bases, with 16 bases between them. The CDR3 region has the DNA TGTGCCAGCAGTTATAGGCTAACGGTCGGGGAGACCCAGTACTTC. Protein product: CASSYRLTVGETQYF.

The rearrangement uses TRBV7-6 and TRBJ2-1; D is perhaps TRBD2 (6 bases). The CDR3 is 15 residues long. The germline gives CDR1 SGHVS, CDR2 FNYEAQ. Trimming stripped 8 bases from V and 4 bases from J, with 18 bases between. The CDR3 DNA sequence: TGTGCCAGCGCAGAGGCGGGACTCCAATACAATGAGCAGTTCTTC. Amino acids: CASAEAGLQYNEQFF.

This chain links TRBV25-1 with TRBJ1-6; D is possibly TRBD1 (5 bases). The CDR3 consists of 16 residues. Trimming removed 0 bases at V and 8 bases at J, with 14 bases between. Germline CDR1 reads MGHDK; CDR2 reads SYGVNS. The CDR3 region has the DNA TGTGCCAGCAGTGAATATACCGGGACGGGGGATTCACCCCTCCACTTT. Translated, it gives CASSEYTGTGDSPLHF.

V is TRBV24-1 and J is TRBJ1-2, with D perhaps TRBD1 (5 bases). The CDR3 sequence is 17 residues long. The germline V gene encodes CDR1 KGHDR and CDR2 SFDVKD. The V and J ends lost 9 bases and 2 bases respectively, with 24 bases between them. Here the CDR3 DNA reads TGTGCCACCTGGACGAGACGGGGGGTTGAGAGCAACTATGGCTACACCTTC. Its translation: CATWTRRGVESNYGYTF.

V and J are TRBV4-3 and TRBJ2-1; D not resolved. The CDR3 totals 16 residues. The germline CDR1 and CDR2 sequences are LGHNA and YSLEER. The ends were cut back, 0 bases at V and 3 bases at J, with 12 bases in the middle. The CDR3 protein is CASSQDGRRDYNEQFF. As DNA, the CDR3 is TGCGCCAGCAGCCAAGATGGGCGCCGCGACTACAATGAGCAGTTCTTC.

This rearrangement joins TRBV13 to TRBJ2-3; 7 positions agree with TRBD2. V trimming: 4 bases; J trimming: 0 bases; junction bases outside the gene matches: 10. The CDR3 consists of 17 residues. The germline CDR1 and CDR2 sequences are PRHDT and FYEKMQ (reference sequence). The CDR3 loop reads CASSSTPSGESTDTQYF. The CDR3 DNA sequence: TGTGCCAGCAGCTCAACCCCAAGCGGGGAAAGCACAGATACGCAGTATTTT.

The CDR3 nucleotides read TGCGCCAGCAGCCCAAGGACAGGGTTTGGCTATGGCTACACCTTC. Its translation: CASSPRTGFGYGYTF. The chain links TRBV5-1 to TRBJ1-2, with TRBD1 identical over 8 bases. The CDR3 loop spans 15 amino acids. The germline V gene encodes CDR1 SGHRS and CDR2 YFSETQ. The V gene end was trimmed by 4 bases and the J gene end by 4 bases; junction bases not matched to a gene: 9. The whole variable domain, remainder taken from reference TRBV5-1 and TRBJ1-2, is KAGVTQTPRYLIKTRGQQVTLSCSPISGHRSVSWYQQTPGQGLQFLFEYFSETQRNKGNFPGRFSGRQFSNSRSEMNVSTLELGDSALYLCASSPRTGFGYGYTFGSGTRLTVV.

This chain links TRBV6-2 or TRBV6-3 with TRBJ2-1; D not certain. With 2 bases removed from V and 4 bases from J, the gap between germline ends came to 9 bases. Germline CDR1 is MNHEY and CDR2 is SVGEGT. This CDR3 comprises 14 residues. The CDR3 here is CASSYNTIYNEQFF. CDR3 coding DNA: TGTGCCAGCAGTTACAACACTATTTACAATGAGCAGTTCTTC.

V gene TRBV27 combines with J gene TRBJ2-1; 11 bases line up with TRBD2. V dropped 6 bases and J dropped 2; count of bases not matched to a gene: 12. Germline loops: CDR1 MNHEY, CDR2 SMNVEV (reference sequence). The CDR3 is 18 residues long. CDR3 amino acids: CASSHLAGGRRTYNEQFF. CDR3 bases: TGTGCCAGCAGCCATCTAGCGGGAGGTCGGAGGACCTACAATGAGCAGTTCTTC.

V usage is TRBV5-6 and J usage is TRBJ1-2; 7 nucleotides align to TRBD1. V dropped 4 bases and J dropped 5; count of bases not matched to a gene: 8. Germline values: CDR1 SGHDT, CDR2 YYEEEE. CDR3 size: 14 residues. CDR3 residues: CASSPTGLLYGYTF. The CDR3 DNA follows: TGTGCCAGCAGCCCGACAGGGCTACTTTATGGCTACACCTTC.

For this clone: A read error may produce the germline difference seen at one junction end. This chain joins TRBV19 and TRBJ2-7; possibly TRBD2 for D (6 bases). Germline values: CDR1 LNHDA, CDR2 SQIVND (reference sequence). The CDR3 runs to 12 residues. The CDR3, as DNA: TGTGCCAGTAGTACGGAGGGCGGGGATCGGGCCTTC. Its protein is CASSTEGGDRAF.

The V call is TRBV19, the J call TRBJ2-7; TRBD2 is a possible D gene (6 bases). CDR1 LNHDA and CDR2 SQIVND come from the germline V gene (reference sequence). There are 13 residues in the CDR3. The V gene lost 4 bases and the J gene lost 0 bases, with 7 bases spanning the gap. For the CDR3, the DNA is TGTGCCAGTAGTACCGGGGGCTCCTACGAGCAGTACTTC. This gives the protein CASSTGGSYEQYF.